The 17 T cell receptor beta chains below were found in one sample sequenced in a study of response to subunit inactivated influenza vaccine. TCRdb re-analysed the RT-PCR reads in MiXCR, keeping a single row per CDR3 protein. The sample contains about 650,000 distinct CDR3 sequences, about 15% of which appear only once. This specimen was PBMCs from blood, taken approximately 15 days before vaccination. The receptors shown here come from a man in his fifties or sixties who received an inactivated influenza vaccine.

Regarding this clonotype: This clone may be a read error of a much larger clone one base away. The CDR3 spells CASTMGQKGSEQFF. CDR3 DNA sequence: TGTGCCAGCACTATGGGACAGAAGGGGAGCGAGCAGTTCTTC. The rearrangement joins TRBV12-3 or TRBV12-4 to TRBJ2-7; TRBD1 agrees at 7 bases. TRBJ2-1 explains the end of the DNA better; the J call may be wrong. The CDR3 sequence is 14 residues long.

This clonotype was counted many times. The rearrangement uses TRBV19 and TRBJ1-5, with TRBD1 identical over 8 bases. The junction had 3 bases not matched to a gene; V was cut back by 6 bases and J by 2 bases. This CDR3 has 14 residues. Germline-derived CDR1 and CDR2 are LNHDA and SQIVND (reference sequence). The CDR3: CASRGQGGNQPQHF. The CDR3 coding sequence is TGTGCCAGTAGAGGACAGGGAGGCAATCAGCCCCAGCATTTT.

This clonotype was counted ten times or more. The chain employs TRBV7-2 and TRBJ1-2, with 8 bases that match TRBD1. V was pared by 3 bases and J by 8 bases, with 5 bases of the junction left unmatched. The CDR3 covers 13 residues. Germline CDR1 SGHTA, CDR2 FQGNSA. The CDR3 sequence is CASSLTGVEGYTF. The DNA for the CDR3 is TGTGCCAGCAGCTTGACAGGGGTTGAGGGCTACACCTTC.

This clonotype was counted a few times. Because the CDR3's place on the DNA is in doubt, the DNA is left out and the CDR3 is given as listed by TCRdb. CDR3 in amino acids: CATSTSGNTGELFFF. The genes are TRBV15 and TRBJ2-2. In germline, CDR1 is LNHNV, CDR2 YYDKDF (reference sequence). The CDR3 is made up of 15 amino acids, end residues included.

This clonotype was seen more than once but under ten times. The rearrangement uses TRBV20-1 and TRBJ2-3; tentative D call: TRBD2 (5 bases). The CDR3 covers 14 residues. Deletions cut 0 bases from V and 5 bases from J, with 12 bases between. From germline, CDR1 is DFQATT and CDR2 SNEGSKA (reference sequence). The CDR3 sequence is CSARERLAVDTQYF. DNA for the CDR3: TGCAGTGCTAGAGAGCGGCTAGCAGTAGATACGCAGTATTTT.

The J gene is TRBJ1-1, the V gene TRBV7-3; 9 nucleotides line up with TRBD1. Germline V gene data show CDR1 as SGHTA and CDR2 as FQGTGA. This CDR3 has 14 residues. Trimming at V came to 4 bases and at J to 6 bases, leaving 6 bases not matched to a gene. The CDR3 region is CASSSAGQGAEAFF. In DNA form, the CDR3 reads TGTGCCAGCAGCTCGGCGGGACAGGGCGCTGAAGCTTTCTTT.

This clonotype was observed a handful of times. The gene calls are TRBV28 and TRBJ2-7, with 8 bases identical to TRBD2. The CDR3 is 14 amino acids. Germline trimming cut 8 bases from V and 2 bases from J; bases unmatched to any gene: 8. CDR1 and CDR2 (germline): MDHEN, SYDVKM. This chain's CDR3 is CASHSGTRTYEQYF. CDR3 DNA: TGTGCCAGCCACTCCGGGACTAGGACCTACGAGCAGTACTTC. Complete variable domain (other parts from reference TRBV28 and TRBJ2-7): DVKVTQSSRYLVKRTGEKVFLECVQDMDHENMFWYRQDPGLGLRLIYFSYDVKMKEKGDIPEGYSVSREKKERFSLILESASTNQTSMYLCASHSGTRTYEQYFGPGTRLTVT.

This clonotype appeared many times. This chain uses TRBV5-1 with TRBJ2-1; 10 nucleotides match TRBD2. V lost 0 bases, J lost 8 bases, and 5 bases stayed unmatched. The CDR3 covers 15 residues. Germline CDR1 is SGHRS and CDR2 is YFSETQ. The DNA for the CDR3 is TGCGCCAGCAGCTTGGGAGCGGGAGGGCCCGATGAGCAGTTCTTC. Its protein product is CASSLGAGGPDEQFF.

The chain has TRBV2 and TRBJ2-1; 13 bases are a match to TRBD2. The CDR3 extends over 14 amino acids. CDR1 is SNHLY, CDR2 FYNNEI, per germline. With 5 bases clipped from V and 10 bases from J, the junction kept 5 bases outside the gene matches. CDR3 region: CASSPPGLAGEQFF. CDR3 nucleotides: TGTGCCAGCAGTCCCCCGGGACTAGCGGGGGAGCAGTTCTTC. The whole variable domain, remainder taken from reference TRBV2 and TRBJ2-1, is EPEVTQTPSHQVTQMGQEVILRCVPISNHLYFYWYRQILGQKVEFLVSFYNNEISEKSEIFDDQFSVERPDGSNFTLKIRSTKLEDSAMYFCASSPPGLAGEQFFGPGTRLTVL.

As DNA, the CDR3 is TGCAGTGCCTGGAGCCAGGGACGGACTGAAGCTTTCTTT. This gives the protein CSAWSQGRTEAFF. This sequence joins TRBV20-1 and TRBJ1-1, with TRBD1 as a possible D gene (5 bases). Trimming removed 6 bases at V and 5 bases at J, with 16 bases between. Germline CDR1 DFQATT, CDR2 SNEGSKA (reference sequence). The CDR3 contains 13 residues.

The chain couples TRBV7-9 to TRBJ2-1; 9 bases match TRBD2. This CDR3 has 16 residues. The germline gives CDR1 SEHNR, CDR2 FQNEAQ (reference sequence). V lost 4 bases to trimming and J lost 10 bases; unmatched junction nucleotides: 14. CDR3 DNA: TGTGCCAGCAGCTCCCCACTGGGCGGGAGGGCCGTCGAGCAGTTCTTC. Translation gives CASSSPLGGRAVEQFF.

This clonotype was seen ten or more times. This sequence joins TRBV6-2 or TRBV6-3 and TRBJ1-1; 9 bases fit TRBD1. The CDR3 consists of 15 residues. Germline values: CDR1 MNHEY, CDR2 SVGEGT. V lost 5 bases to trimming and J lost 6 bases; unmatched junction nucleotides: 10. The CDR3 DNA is TGTGCCAGCAGTAATGAGCGGGACAGGGTCCCTGAAGCTTTCTTT. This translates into CASSNERDRVPEAFF.

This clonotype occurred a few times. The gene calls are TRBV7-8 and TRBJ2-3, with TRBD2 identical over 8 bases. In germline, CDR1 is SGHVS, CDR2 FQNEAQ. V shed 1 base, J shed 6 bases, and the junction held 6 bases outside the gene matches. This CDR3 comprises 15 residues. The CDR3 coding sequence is TGTGCCAGCAGCTTAGTCGGACTAGCAATGGATACGCAGTATTTT. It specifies CASSLVGLAMDTQYF.

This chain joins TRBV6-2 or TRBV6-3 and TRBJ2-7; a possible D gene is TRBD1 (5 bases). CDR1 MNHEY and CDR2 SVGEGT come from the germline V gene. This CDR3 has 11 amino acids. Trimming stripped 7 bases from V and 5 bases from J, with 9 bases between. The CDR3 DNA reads TGTGCCAGCACTCAGGGTAACGAGCAGTACTTC. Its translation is CASTQGNEQYF.

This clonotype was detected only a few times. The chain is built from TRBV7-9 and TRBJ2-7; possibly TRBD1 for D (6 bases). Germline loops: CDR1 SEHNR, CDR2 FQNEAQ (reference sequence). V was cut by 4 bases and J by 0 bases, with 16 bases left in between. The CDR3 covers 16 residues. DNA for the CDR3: TGTGCCAGCAGCTCCCTCCGGGACACTAGCTCCTACGAGCAGTACTTC. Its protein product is CASSSLRDTSSYEQYF.

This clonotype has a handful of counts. This CDR3 reads CASGLLLRGAESGANVLTF. The DNA of the CDR3 is TGTGCTAGTGGTTTGCTTTTGAGGGGCGCGGAATCTGGGGCCAACGTCCTGACTTTC. J is TRBJ2-6 and V is TRBV12-5, with D perhaps given as TRBD1 or TRBD2 (5 bases each). The germline V gene has CDR1 LGHNT and CDR2 FRNRAP. V was shortened by 2 bases and J by 1 base, with 18 bases between the two germline ends. CDR3 length equals 19 residues.

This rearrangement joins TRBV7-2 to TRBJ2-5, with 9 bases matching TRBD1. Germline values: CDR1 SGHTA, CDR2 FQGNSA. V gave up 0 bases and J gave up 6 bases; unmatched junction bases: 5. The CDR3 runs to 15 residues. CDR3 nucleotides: TGTGCCAGCAGCTTAGCGGGGGACAGGGTTAAGACCCAGTACTTC. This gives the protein CASSLAGDRVKTQYF.